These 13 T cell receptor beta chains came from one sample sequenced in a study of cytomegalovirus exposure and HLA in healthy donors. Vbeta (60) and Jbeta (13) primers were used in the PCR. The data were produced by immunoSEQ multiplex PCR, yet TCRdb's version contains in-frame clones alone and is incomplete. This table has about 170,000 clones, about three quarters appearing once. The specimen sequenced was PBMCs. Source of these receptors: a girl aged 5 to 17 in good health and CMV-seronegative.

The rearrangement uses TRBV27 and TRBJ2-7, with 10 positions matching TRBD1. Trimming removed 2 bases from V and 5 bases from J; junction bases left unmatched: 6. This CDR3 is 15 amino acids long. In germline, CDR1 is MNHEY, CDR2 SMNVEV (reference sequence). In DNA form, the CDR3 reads TGTGCCAGCAGTTTACCCGGGACAGGGGAGGACGAGCAGTACTTC. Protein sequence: CASSLPGTGEDEQYF.

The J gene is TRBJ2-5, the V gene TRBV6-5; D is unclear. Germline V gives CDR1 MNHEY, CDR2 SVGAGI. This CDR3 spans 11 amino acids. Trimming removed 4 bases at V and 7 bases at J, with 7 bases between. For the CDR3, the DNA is TGTGCCAGCAGTTCGTCGGGGACCCAGTACTTC. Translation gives CASSSSGTQYF.

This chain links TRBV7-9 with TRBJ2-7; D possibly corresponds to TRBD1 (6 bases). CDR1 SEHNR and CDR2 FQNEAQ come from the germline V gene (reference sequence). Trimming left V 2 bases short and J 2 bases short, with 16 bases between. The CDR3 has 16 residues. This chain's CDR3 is CASSLITGQRPYEQYF. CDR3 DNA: TGTGCCAGCAGCTTAATCACCGGACAGCGTCCCTACGAGCAGTACTTC.

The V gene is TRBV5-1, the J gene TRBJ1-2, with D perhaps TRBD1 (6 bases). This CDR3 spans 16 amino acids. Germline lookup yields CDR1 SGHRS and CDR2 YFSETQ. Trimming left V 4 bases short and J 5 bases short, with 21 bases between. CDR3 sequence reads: CASSNRGQSSPYGYTF. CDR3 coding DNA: TGCGCCAGCAGCAATCGTGGACAGAGTAGCCCATATGGCTACACCTTC.

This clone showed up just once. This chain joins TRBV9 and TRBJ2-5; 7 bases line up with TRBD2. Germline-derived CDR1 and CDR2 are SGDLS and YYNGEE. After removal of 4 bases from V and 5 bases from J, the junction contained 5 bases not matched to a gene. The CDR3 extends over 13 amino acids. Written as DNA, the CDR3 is TGTGCCAGCAGCTCTAGCGGTGGGGAGACCCAGTACTTC. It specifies CASSSSGGETQYF.

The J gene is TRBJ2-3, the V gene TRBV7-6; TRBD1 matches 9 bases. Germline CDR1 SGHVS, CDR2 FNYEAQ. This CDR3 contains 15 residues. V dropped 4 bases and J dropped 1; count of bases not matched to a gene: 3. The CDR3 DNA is TGTGCCAGCAGCTCCCGGGACAGGGGCACAGATACGCAGTATTTT. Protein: CASSSRDRGTDTQYF.

The CDR3: CASSPQGAPGEKLFF. In DNA, the CDR3 is TGTGCCAGCTCTCCGCAGGGGGCGCCGGGTGAAAAACTGTTTTTT. V and J are TRBV9 and TRBJ1-4; TRBD1 agrees at 8 bases. The CDR3 totals 15 residues. Germline-derived CDR1 and CDR2 are SGDLS and YYNGEE. V shed 7 bases, J shed 7 bases, and the junction held 12 bases outside the gene matches.

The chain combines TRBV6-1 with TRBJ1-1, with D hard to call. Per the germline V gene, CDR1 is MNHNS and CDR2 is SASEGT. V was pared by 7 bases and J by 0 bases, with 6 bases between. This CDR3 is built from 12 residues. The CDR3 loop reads CASTVMNTEAFF. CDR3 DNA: TGTGCCAGCACCGTTATGAACACTGAAGCTTTCTTT.

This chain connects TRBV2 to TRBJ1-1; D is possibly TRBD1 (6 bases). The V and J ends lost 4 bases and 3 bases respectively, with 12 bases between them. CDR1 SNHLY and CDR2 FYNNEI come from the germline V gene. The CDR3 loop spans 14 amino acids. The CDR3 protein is CASSVQGRDTEAFF. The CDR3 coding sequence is TGTGCCAGCAGTGTACAGGGCAGGGACACTGAAGCTTTCTTT.

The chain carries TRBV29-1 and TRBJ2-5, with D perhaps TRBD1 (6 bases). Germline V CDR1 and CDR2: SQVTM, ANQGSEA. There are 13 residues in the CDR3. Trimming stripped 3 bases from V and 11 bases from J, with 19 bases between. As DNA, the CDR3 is TGCAGCGTTGACATAGGGGGAGTGGGTGAGCAGTACTTC. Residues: CSVDIGGVGEQYF.

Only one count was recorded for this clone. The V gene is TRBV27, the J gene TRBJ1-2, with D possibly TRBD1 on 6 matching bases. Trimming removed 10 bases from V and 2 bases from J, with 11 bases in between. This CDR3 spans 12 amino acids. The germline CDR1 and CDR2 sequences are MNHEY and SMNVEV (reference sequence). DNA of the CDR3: TGTGCCACCCGGACAGTCAACTATGGCTACACCTTC. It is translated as CATRTVNYGYTF.

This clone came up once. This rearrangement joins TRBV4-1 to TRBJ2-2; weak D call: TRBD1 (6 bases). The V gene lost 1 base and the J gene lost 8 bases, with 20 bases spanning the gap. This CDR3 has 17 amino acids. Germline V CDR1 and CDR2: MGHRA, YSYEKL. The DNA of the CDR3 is TGCGCCAGCAGCCAAGTAGACAGTTATTACAGGGTGGGGGAGCTGTTTTTT. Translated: CASSQVDSYYRVGELFF.

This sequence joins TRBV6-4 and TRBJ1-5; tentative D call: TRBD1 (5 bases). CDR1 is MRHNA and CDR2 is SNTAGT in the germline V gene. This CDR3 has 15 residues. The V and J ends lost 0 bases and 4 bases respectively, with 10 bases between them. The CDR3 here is CASSDSQQGNQPQHF. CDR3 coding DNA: TGTGCCAGCAGTGACTCGCAGCAGGGTAATCAGCCCCAGCATTTT.